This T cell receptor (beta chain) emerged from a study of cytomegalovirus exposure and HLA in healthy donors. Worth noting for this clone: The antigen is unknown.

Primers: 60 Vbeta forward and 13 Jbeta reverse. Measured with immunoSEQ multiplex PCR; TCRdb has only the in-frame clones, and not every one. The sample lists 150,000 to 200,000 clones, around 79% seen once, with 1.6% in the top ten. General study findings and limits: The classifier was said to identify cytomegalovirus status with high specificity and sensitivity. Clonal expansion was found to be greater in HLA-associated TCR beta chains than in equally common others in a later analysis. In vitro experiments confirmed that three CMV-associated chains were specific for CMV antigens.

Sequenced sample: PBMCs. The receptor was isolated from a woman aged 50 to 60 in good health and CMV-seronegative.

CDR3 coding DNA: TGTGCCAGCAGCGGGACAGCCGGGCTGTGGGAGACCCAGTACTTC. Translated: CASSGTAGLWETQYF. This rearrangement joins TRBV2 to TRBJ2-5; 7 nucleotides agree with TRBD1. Germline assignment: CDR1 SNHLY and CDR2 FYNNEI. Unmatched junction bases numbered 12, after V lost 6 bases and J lost 5 bases. This CDR3 is 15 amino acids long. The full variable domain, its missing parts supplied by reference TRBV2 and TRBJ2-5, is EPEVTQTPSHQVTQMGQEVILRCVPISNHLYFYWYRQILGQKVEFLVSFYNNEISEKSEIFDDQFSVERPDGSNFTLKIRSTKLEDSAMYFCASSGTAGLWETQYFGPGTRLLVL.